The clone carrying this T cell receptor (beta chain) came up once. In Seattle, patients joined the study during active infection and were tracked longitudinally. V shed 1 base and J 4 bases; nucleotides not matched to a gene: 2. This CDR3 is 14 amino acids long. Germline assignment: CDR1 PRHDT and CDR2 FYEKMQ (reference sequence). This entry is derived from a study of blood T cell repertoires in COVID-19. In the study overall: From the United States, Italy and Spain came samples of acute and convalescent COVID-19. T cells, B-cell-depleted T cells, or PBMCs supplied cDNA or gDNA.

In the original analysis: Scientists estimated how many nucleated cells there were by amplifying reference gene primers. TCRdb's table, derived via immunoSEQ multiplex PCR, lists solely in-frame clones and lacks some. V, J and clone size reflect that table, while D and trimming were determined from the DNA. The sample carries 150,000 to 200,000 clones, 80% to 90% recorded once. Sequencing was done on a sample of peripheral blood. The clonotype originates from a woman aged 80 or over with COVID-19, enrolled during active disease. The chain couples TRBV13 to TRBJ2-3; 7 bases line up with TRBD2. DNA for the CDR3: TGTGCCAGCAGCTTAGACCTAGCGGCAGATACGCAGTATTTT. Its translation: CASSLDLAADTQYF.